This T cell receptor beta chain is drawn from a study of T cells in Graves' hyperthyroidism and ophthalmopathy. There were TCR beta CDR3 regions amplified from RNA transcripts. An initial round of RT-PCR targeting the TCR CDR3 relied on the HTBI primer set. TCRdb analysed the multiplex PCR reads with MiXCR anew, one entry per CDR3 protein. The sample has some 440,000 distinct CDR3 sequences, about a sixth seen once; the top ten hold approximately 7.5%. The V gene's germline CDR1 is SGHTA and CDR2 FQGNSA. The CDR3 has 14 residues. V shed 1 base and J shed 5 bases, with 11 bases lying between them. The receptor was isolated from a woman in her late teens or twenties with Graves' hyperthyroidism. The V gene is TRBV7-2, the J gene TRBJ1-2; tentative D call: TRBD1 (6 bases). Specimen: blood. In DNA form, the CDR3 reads TGTGCCAGCAGCTTAGAGAACGGACAGTATGGCTACACCTTC. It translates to CASSLENGQYGYTF.